This T cell receptor (beta chain) comes out of a study of T cells expressing NK-cell markers. After re-calling the 5' RACE reads, TCRdb lists one entry per CDR3 protein, DNA absent. The sample includes hundreds of thousands of distinct CDR3 sequences. Germline assignment: CDR1 MNHEY and CDR2 SMNVEV (reference sequence). CDR3 size: 15 residues. This receptor was taken from a man aged 18 to 69 in good health. The V and J genes are TRBV27 and TRBJ2-1; TCRdb's D call, TRBD1, is unchecked because there is no DNA. The sample taken for sequencing was blood T cells: a sorted CD56 or NKG2C T cell subset, CD4+ or CD8+ T cells, or bulk PBMC T cells (not recorded which). The CDR3: CASSLSLGGLYEQFF.